Sequencing of this T cell receptor beta chain was carried out in a study of blood T cell repertoires in COVID-19. Study in general: Some COVID-19 samples were acute and others convalescent; all came from the United States, Italy and Spain. PBMCs, B-cell-depleted T cells, or T cells provided the cDNA or gDNA that made up the material.

Original methodology: Estimated nucleated cell counts came from reference gene primer amplification. Assay used: immunoSEQ multiplex PCR; TCRdb lists only in-frame clones, some missing. The V and J calls and clone size were taken over from that table, and D and trimming were inferred from the DNA. The data contain about 71,000 clones, about four fifths of them singletons. The source of this sequence is a woman at least 80 years old with acute or convalescent COVID-19. Sequenced sample: peripheral blood.

Here the CDR3 DNA reads TGTGCCAGTAGTATGACCTCAGGCACCCTCCAGCATTTT. It codes for CASSMTSGTLQHF. This chain uses TRBV19 with TRBJ1-5; no reliable D call. The CDR3 spans 13 residues. Germline lookup yields CDR1 LNHDA and CDR2 SQIVND (reference sequence). V dropped 3 bases and J dropped 12 bases, with 15 bases sitting between them.